These 20 T cell receptor beta chains share one sample of origin, sequenced in a study of shared clonotypes between healthy human individuals. Naive CD8 populations comprised CD45RO-negative cells positively selected for CCR7, excluding terminally differentiated effector memory CD45RA+ cells. Profiled with immunoSEQ multiplex PCR; TCRdb holds only in-frame clones, not every one. Altogether millions of clones are present, about 95% being singletons, with the ten largest covering 1.1%. Sequenced material: naive CD8+ T cells sorted from blood. All receptors come from a man between 18 and 29 years old in good health.

The chain recombines TRBV7-9 with TRBJ2-4; 10 nucleotides align to TRBD1. Matching the DNA end better, TRBJ2-5 makes the J call doubtful. Germline-derived CDR1 and CDR2 are SEHNR and FQNEAQ (reference sequence). The CDR3 loop spans 12 amino acids. This chain's CDR3 is CASSWTGGTQYF. The DNA of the CDR3 is TGTGCCAGCAGCTGGACAGGGGGGACCCAGTACTTC.

This rearrangement joins TRBV28 to TRBJ1-2; D is uncertain. Trimming removed 5 bases from V and 2 bases from J, with 9 bases in between. Germline values: CDR1 MDHEN, CDR2 SYDVKM. The CDR3 covers 13 residues. CDR3 amino acids: CASSADVNYGYTF. The DNA of the CDR3 is TGTGCCAGCAGTGCGGACGTAAACTATGGCTACACCTTC.

The chain has TRBV5-4 and TRBJ1-2; no clear D gene. This CDR3 spans 13 amino acids. V shed 0 bases and J shed 7 bases, with 10 bases lying between them. CDR1 and CDR2 (germline): SGHNT, YYREEE (reference sequence). As DNA, the CDR3 is TGTGCCAGCAGCTTGGGTGGATATAGTGGCTACACCTTC. It yields the protein CASSLGGYSGYTF.

This chain joins TRBV7-9 and TRBJ2-5; weak D call: TRBD1 (6 bases). The CDR3 sequence is 15 residues long. The V end lost 8 bases, the J end lost 1 base, and 17 bases lay between the germline ends. Germline CDR1 SEHNR, CDR2 FQNEAQ (reference sequence). CDR3 loop: CASAVRRTVQETQYF. Here the CDR3 DNA reads TGTGCCAGCGCAGTTCGCAGGACAGTCCAAGAGACCCAGTACTTC.

This chain links TRBV30 with TRBJ1-2; D may be TRBD1 (5 bases). CDR3 length: 13 residues. From germline, CDR1 is GTSNPN and CDR2 SVGIG (reference sequence). Deletions cut 2 bases from V and 8 bases from J, with 15 bases between. The CDR3 reads CAWSPDGTGGYTF. CDR3 bases: TGTGCCTGGAGTCCCGACGGGACGGGAGGCTACACCTTC.

The rearrangement links TRBV6-5 to TRBJ2-1; D gene uncertain. CDR1 is MNHEY, CDR2 SVGAGI, per germline. Between the trimmed V and J ends, which lost 0 bases and 4 bases, there was a span of 13 bases. The CDR3 has 16 amino acids. The CDR3 DNA sequence: TGTGCCAGCAGTTACTCCGGACCTCGGCCTTACAATGAGCAGTTCTTC. Amino acids: CASSYSGPRPYNEQFF.

Details on this clone: Distinct nucleotide sequences in the sample also encode this CDR3. This chain connects TRBV18 to TRBJ2-7; D unresolved. V was cut by 0 bases and J by 0 bases, with 3 bases left in between. The germline CDR1 and CDR2 sequences are KGHSH and LQKENI. The CDR3 covers 13 residues. CDR3 nucleotide sequence: TGTGCCAGCTCACCACCCCACTCCTACGAGCAGTACTTC. It is translated as CASSPPHSYEQYF.

The chain is built from TRBV4-1 and TRBJ1-6, with a weak D call TRBD1 (6 bases). The germline gives CDR1 MGHRA, CDR2 YSYEKL. CDR3 length equals 17 residues. Trimming left V 4 bases short and J 8 bases short, with 21 bases between. CDR3 bases: TGCGCCAGCAGCCTTGACCTGCGGGGGGCGGGGGATTCACCCCTCCACTTT. Amino acid sequence: CASSLDLRGAGDSPLHF.

The chain employs TRBV9 and TRBJ2-7, with D perhaps matching TRBD1 or TRBD2 (5 bases each). The germline gives CDR1 SGDLS, CDR2 YYNGEE. The CDR3 spans 15 residues. V shed 3 bases and J shed 4 bases, with 17 bases lying between them. The CDR3 protein is CASSGGVGVEYEQYF. DNA of the CDR3: TGTGCCAGCAGCGGAGGGGTGGGAGTAGAGTACGAGCAGTACTTC.

In this sample, this clone turned up once. The sample holds other DNA sequences that translate to the same CDR3. The V call is TRBV9, the J call TRBJ2-7; 12 bases line up with TRBD1. This CDR3 is 15 amino acids long. Germline V CDR1 and CDR2: SGDLS, YYNGEE. Trimming at V came to 2 bases and at J to 1 base, leaving 1 base not matched to a gene. The CDR3 sequence is CASSVGQGASYEQYF. In DNA form, the CDR3 reads TGTGCCAGCAGCGTGGGACAGGGGGCGTCCTACGAGCAGTACTTC.

The V and J genes are TRBV19 and TRBJ1-2, with TRBD1 as a possible D gene (6 bases). This CDR3 comprises 13 residues. Trimming removed 5 bases at V and 6 bases at J, with 13 bases between. Germline assignment: CDR1 LNHDA and CDR2 SQIVND (reference sequence). The CDR3 protein is CASSDRDTHGYTF. As DNA, the CDR3 is TGTGCCAGTAGTGACCGGGACACTCATGGCTACACCTTC.

The rearrangement joins TRBV9 to TRBJ2-1; D possibly corresponds to TRBD2 (5 bases). Germline CDR1 and CDR2: SGDLS and YYNGEE. There are 13 residues in the CDR3. V was clipped by 7 bases and J by 7 bases, with 15 bases between them. DNA of the CDR3: TGTGCCAGCGCTCCGGAGGTAGGGAATGAGCAGTTCTTC. Translation: CASAPEVGNEQFF.

The chain joins TRBV9 to TRBJ2-3, with D possibly TRBD2 on 5 matching bases. The germline CDR1 and CDR2 sequences are SGDLS and YYNGEE. The CDR3 sequence is 14 residues long. Trimming left V 0 bases short and J 5 bases short, with 10 bases between. The CDR3 bases are TGTGCCAGCAGCGTAGCCGGGATAGGAGATACGCAGTATTTT. It is translated as CASSVAGIGDTQYF.

CDR3 loop: CASSLRDRGRDIYGYTF. For the CDR3, the DNA is TGTGCCAGCAGCTTAAGGGACAGGGGAAGGGACATCTATGGCTACACCTTC. The gene calls are TRBV7-9 and TRBJ1-2; TRBD1 aligns across 10 bases. The CDR3 extends over 17 amino acids. V trimming: 2 bases; J trimming: 4 bases; junction bases outside the gene matches: 10. The V gene's germline CDR1 is SEHNR and CDR2 FQNEAQ (reference sequence).

This rearrangement joins TRBV19 to TRBJ1-1, with 10 positions matching TRBD1. CDR3 length equals 14 residues. The ends lost 5 bases at V and 5 bases at J; junction bases unmatched: 5. CDR1 is LNHDA, CDR2 SQIVND, per germline (reference sequence). The CDR3, as DNA: TGTGCCAGTAGTTCGGACAGGGGGACGACTGAAGCTTTCTTT. Protein product: CASSSDRGTTEAFF.

This chain uses TRBV4-1 with TRBJ1-1, with D maybe TRBD1 (5 bases). Germline lookup yields CDR1 MGHRA and CDR2 YSYEKL. The CDR3 contains 15 residues. Between the trimmed V and J ends, which lost 1 base and 0 bases, there was a span of 9 bases. CDR3 sequence (DNA): TGCGCCAGCAGCCAAGGACAGCAGATGAACACTGAAGCTTTCTTT. Its translation: CASSQGQQMNTEAFF.

The chain carries TRBV28 and TRBJ2-3; D is undetermined. The CDR3 covers 15 residues. V lost 2 bases, J lost 6 bases, and 15 bases lay in between. In germline, CDR1 is MDHEN, CDR2 SYDVKM. Here the CDR3 DNA reads TGTGCCAGCAGTTTACTAGGCCCTTCGGCGGATACGCAGTATTTT. The encoded protein is CASSLLGPSADTQYF.

The V and J genes are TRBV30 and TRBJ1-3; no definite D call. CDR3 size: 15 residues. Trimming left V 4 bases short and J 0 bases short, with 13 bases between. The germline gives CDR1 GTSNPN, CDR2 SVGIG (reference sequence). CDR3 amino acids: CAWTPDSSSGNTIYF. Here the CDR3 DNA reads TGTGCCTGGACACCCGACTCAAGCTCTGGAAACACCATATATTTT.

The CDR3 bases are TGTGCCAGCAGTGGCCTACAGGACTACGAGCAGTACTTC. Amino acid sequence: CASSGLQDYEQYF. V is TRBV2 and J is TRBJ2-7; D is possibly TRBD1 (5 bases). The V and J ends lost 4 bases and 3 bases respectively, with 10 bases between them. Germline loops: CDR1 SNHLY, CDR2 FYNNEI. There are 13 residues in the CDR3.

J is TRBJ2-5 and V is TRBV28; 7 bases are shared with TRBD1. After removal of 5 bases from V and 3 bases from J, the junction contained 6 bases not matched to a gene. Germline lookup yields CDR1 MDHEN and CDR2 SYDVKM. This CDR3 is built from 14 residues. The CDR3 DNA reads TGTGCCAGCAGTGAGATTGGGACAGAAGAGACCCAGTACTTC. Protein sequence: CASSEIGTEETQYF.